This TCR beta chain was captured by sequencing in a study of response to subunit inactivated influenza vaccine (dated by TCRdb to between 2017 and 2018). Regarding the study in general: Deep quantitative profiling of the T cell receptor repertoire was used in the study to follow responses to a trivalent subunit inactivated influenza vaccine.

Library preparation was by RT-PCR. The data were produced on an Illumina HiSeq 2500. The public reads were quality trimmed at Q25 with fastp and then assembled into clones with MiXCR by TCRdb, keeping productive beta chains. Each entry merges the rows of one CDR3 protein and shows their most common DNA and genes. This sample has roughly 550,000 distinct CDR3 sequences in its table, and less than 25% of those were observed once. The ten biggest clones cover about 2.8% of the sample. Results the study describes overall, beyond this receptor: It was suggested by the authors that each seasonal influenza vaccination may recruit only a limited number of new T cells.

For this clonotype: Its target antigen remains unknown. Base qualities were left out, and no much larger clone turns up one base away.

CDR1 and CDR2 (LGHDT, YNNKEL) derive from the germline V gene (reference sequence). There are 13 amino acids in the CDR3, from cysteine to phenylalanine inclusive. Just the 39-base CDR3 DNA is kept, in frame starting at base 1. Deletion took 4 bases off V and 10 bases off J, with a span of 16 bases between the germline ends. These same records also appear under a second study, on T cells expressing NK-cell markers. That second report states: TCR beta cDNA libraries were prepared using 5'RACE template switching, which introduced a universal primer site and unique molecular identifiers. In sorted CD3+CD56+NKG2C+, CD3+CD56+NKG2C- and CD3+CD56-NKG2C+ T-cell subsets from about 8 donors, TCR beta-chain repertoires were profiled. Of the eight sequenced donors, seven were found to be HCMV-seropositive and one was found to be HCMV-seronegative. In several experiments an anti-gammadeltaTCR antibody was added to restrict sorting to alphabetaTCR-expressing T cells. In several donors, the dominant CD3+CD56+NKG2C+ clonotypes were found to rank among the top 10 CD8+ clonotypes and to make up 1.0-7.0% of CD8+ T cells. Those dominant clonotypes were again the most abundant among CD3+CD56-NKG2C+ cells in a handful of donors, at about 25-60.1%. It remained unclear whether the expanded NKG2C-expressing T cell clones were specific for HCMV antigens. The eight sequenced donors were randomly selected healthy volunteers, three men and five women. A commercial ELISA kit detecting HCMV-specific IgG in serum was used to determine HCMV serostatus. Peripheral blood mononuclear cells were isolated from blood by Ficoll density gradient centrifugation. CD4+ and CD8+ T cells were isolated from PBMC by magnetic immunoseparation with Miltenyi isolation kits. Synthesis of cDNA was primed from the TCR beta constant segment and was followed by two consecutive PCR amplification steps. The libraries were sequenced on Illumina HiSeq 2000/2500, MiSeq or NextSeq, producing 2 x 150 bp reads. MIGEC was used to demultiplex reads and group reads by UMI, and MiTCR was used to assemble and quantify clonotypes. Only TCR cDNA sequences supported by at least two reads were kept to exclude erroneous sequences. Downstream repertoire analysis used the tcR package, and clonotypes were matched across fractions by CDR3 nucleotide sequence plus V segment. VDJmatch was used to annotate antigen specificity against VDJdb, with one amino acid substitution in CDR3 allowed.

This clonotype was sampled from a man aged 50-60 years who received an inactivated influenza vaccine. Donor details come from another sample of the same person, matched by shared clones. This material consisted of CD4+ T cells sorted from PBMCs, taken 12 days after vaccination. The chain couples TRBV3-1 to TRBJ1-1; 6 matching bases give a weak D call of TRBD1. In nucleotides, the sequence is TGTGCCAGCAGCCCGACTTATGGGGGGGCAGCTTTCTTT. Its product reads: CASSPTYGGAAFF.